This T cell receptor beta chain was found in a study of T cell repertoires in cytomegalovirus infection (dated by TCRdb to the late 2010s). In the study overall: Donor HLA type was relevant to the analysis, as public TCR beta signatures indicated carriage of CMV infection together with the matching HLA type.

The CDR3 goes from the cysteine to the phenylalanine over 17 residues. The only DNA kept is the CDR3, 51 bases in frame from the first base. V loses 5 bases, J loses 6 bases, and the germline ends lie 25 bases apart. From a lookup of the germline V gene, CDR1 and CDR2 are SGHAT and FQNNGV. TCRdb shows the sequencer as Illumina HiSeq 1500. Using fastp trimming at Q25 and MiXCR clonotype assembly, TCRdb reanalyzed the public sequencing data and kept in-frame beta chains. Every entry covers one CDR3 protein and lists the most common genes and DNA from its rows. This sample comprises about 490,000 distinct CDR3 sequences, about 26% of them detected only once. Of the sample, roughly 13% falls within the top ten clones. The paper as a whole reports these results and caveats: Cumulative frequency of public TCR beta family members discriminated carriers of CMV infection plus the relevant HLA type in this cohort and an independent approximately 400-donor cohort. The ex vivo response was dominated by HLA-C-restricted CMV-specific TCR beta clonotypes, which also provided the single most frequent clonotype in two of eight donors.

To note about this clonotype: Its antigen target is currently unknown. No much larger clone is present one base from it, and per-base qualities are unavailable.

The chain uses TRBV11-2 and TRBJ1-1, and perhaps TRBD1 as D gene, on 6 matching bases. The sequencing sample was made of PBMCs. The receptor's source is a human donor in good health (CMV status not recorded). Some clones in this sample may be carry-over from other donors' samples. The DNA is TGTGCCAGCAGCATCCTCGGTGGGGGGCGATCGGAGTCTGAAGCTTTCTTT. Translated, it gives CASSILGGGRSESEAFF.